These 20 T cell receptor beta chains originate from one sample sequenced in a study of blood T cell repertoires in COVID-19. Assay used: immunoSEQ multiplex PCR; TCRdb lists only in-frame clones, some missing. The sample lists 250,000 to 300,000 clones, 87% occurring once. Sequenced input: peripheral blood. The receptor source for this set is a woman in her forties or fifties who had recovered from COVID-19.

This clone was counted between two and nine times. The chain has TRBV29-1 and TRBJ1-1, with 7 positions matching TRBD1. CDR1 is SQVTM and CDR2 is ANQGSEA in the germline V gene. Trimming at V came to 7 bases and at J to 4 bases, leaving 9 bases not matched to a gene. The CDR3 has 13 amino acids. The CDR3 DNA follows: TGCAGCGCACTACAGGGGCGGGCCACTGAAGCTTTCTTT. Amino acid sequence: CSALQGRATEAFF.

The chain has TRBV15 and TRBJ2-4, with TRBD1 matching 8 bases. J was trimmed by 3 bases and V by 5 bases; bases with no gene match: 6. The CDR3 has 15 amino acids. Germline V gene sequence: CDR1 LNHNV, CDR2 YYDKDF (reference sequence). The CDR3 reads CATSGRQGNKNIQYF. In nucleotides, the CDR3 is TGTGCCACCAGCGGAAGACAGGGGAACAAAAACATTCAGTACTTC.

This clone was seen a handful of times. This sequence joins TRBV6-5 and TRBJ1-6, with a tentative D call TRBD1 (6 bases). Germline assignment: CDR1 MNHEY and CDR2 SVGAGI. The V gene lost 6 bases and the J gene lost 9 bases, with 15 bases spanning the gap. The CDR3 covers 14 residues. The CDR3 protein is CASSLGQSPSPLHF. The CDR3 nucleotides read TGTGCCAGCAGCCTCGGACAGTCTCCTTCACCCCTCCACTTT.

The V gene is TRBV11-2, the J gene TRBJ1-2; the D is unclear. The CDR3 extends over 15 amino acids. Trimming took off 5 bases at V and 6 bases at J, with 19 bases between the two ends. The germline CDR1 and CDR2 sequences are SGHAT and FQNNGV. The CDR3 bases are TGTGCCAGCAGCCTTACACGGCGGGCGGGTGATGGCTACACCTTC. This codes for CASSLTRRAGDGYTF.

The CDR3 loop reads CASSLVQDTEAFF. The CDR3 DNA sequence: TGTGCCAGCAGCTTAGTACAGGACACTGAAGCTTTCTTT. This chain connects TRBV7-2 to TRBJ1-1, with TRBD1 as a possible D gene (5 bases). The CDR3 runs to 13 residues. Germline CDR1 SGHTA, CDR2 FQGNSA. The germline V and J ends were trimmed by 1 base and 3 bases, with 6 bases remaining between them.

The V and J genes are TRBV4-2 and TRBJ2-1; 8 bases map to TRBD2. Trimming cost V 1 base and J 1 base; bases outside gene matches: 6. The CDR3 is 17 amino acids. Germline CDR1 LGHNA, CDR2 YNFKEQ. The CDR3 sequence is CASSQVRGGTSYNEQFF. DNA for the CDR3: TGTGCCAGCAGCCAAGTCCGCGGGGGGACGTCCTACAATGAGCAGTTCTTC.

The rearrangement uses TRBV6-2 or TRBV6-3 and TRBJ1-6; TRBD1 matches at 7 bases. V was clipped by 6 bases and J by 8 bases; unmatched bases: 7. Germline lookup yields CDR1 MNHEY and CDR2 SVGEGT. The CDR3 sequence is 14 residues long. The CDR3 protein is CASSPQGDHSPLHF. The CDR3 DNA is TGTGCCAGCAGCCCGCAGGGGGATCATTCACCCCTCCACTTT.

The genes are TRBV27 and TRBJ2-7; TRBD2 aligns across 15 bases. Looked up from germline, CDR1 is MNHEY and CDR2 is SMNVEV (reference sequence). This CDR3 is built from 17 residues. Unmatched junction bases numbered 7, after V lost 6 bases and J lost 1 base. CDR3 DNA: TGTGCCAGCAGCCCACCGGGACTAGCGGGAGGTTCCTACGAGCAGTACTTC. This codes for CASSPPGLAGGSYEQYF.

CDR3 in DNA: TGCGCCAGCAGCCAGGCAGGGTTTGACTATGGCTACACCTTC. Protein sequence: CASSQAGFDYGYTF. The J gene is TRBJ1-2, the V gene TRBV4-3; possible D gene TRBD1, 5 bases. Per germline, CDR1 LGHNA and CDR2 YSLEER. The ends were cut back, 3 bases at V and 3 bases at J, with 11 bases in the middle. The CDR3 has 14 residues.

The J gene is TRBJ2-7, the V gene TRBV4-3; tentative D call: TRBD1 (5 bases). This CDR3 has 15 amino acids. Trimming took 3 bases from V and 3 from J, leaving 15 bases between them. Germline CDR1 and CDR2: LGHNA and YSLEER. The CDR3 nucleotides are TGCGCCAGCAGCCAGGGGCAGGGCATTTACTACGAGCAGTACTTC. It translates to CASSQGQGIYYEQYF.

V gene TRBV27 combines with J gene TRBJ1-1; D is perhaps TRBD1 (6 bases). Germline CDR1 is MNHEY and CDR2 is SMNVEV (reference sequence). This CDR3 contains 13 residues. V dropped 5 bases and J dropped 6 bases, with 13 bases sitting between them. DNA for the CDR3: TGTGCCAGCAGTAGGGGGGGGCATGCTGAAGCTTTCTTT. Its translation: CASSRGGHAEAFF.

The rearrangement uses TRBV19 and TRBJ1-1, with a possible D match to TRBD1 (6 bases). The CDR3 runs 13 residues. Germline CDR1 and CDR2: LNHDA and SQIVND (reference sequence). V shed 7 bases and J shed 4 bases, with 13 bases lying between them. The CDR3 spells CASMVRGTTEAFF. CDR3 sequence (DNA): TGTGCCAGTATGGTCAGGGGTACCACTGAAGCTTTCTTT.

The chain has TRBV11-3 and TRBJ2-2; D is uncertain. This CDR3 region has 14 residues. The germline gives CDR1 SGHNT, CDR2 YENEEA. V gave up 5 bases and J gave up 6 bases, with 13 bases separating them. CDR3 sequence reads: CASSPISFSGELFF. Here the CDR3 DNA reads TGTGCCAGCAGCCCTATTAGTTTTTCCGGGGAGCTGTTTTTT.

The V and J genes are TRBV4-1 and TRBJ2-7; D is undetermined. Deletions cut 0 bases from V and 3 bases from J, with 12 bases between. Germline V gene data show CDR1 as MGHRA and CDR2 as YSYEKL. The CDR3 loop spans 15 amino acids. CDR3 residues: CASSQDAGSLYEQYF. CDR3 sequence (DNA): TGCGCCAGCAGCCAAGACGCAGGTTCCCTCTACGAGCAGTACTTC.

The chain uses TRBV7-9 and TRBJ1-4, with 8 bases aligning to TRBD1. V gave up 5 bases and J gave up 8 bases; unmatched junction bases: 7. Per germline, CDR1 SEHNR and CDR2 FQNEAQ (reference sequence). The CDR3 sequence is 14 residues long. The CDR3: CASSPGGFREKLFF. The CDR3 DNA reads TGTGCCAGCAGCCCAGGGGGCTTTAGGGAAAAACTGTTTTTT.

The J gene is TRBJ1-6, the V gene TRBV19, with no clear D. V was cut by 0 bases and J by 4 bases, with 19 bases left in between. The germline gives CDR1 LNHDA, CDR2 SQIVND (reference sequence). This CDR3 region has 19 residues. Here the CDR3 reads CASSIDLSFGILYNSPLHF. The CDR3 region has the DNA TGTGCCAGTAGTATAGATCTTTCTTTCGGGATTTTATATAATTCACCCCTCCACTTT.

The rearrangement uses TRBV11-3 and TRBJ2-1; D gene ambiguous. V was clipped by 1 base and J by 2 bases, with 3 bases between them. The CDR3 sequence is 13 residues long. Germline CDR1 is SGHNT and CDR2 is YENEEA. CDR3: CASSLGPYNEQFF. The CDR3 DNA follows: TGTGCCAGCAGCTTAGGGCCCTACAATGAGCAGTTCTTC.

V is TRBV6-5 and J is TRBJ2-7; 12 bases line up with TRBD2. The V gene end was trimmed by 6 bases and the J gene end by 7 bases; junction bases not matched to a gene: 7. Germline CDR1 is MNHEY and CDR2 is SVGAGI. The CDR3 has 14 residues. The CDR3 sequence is CASRRLAGVWEQYF. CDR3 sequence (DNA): TGTGCCAGCAGAAGACTAGCGGGAGTCTGGGAGCAGTACTTC.

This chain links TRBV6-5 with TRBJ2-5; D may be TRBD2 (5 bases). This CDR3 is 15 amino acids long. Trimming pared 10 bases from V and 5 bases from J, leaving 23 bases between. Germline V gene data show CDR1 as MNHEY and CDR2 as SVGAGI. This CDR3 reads CAISPLAGVRETQYF. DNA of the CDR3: TGTGCCATTTCACCCCTCGCCGGGGTTCGTGAGACCCAGTACTTC.

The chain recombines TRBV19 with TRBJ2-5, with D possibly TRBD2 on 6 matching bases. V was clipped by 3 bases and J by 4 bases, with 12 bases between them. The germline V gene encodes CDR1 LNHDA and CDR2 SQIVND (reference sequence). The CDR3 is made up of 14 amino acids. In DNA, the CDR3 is TGTGCCAGTAGTATGGGCGGAGCGGGAGAGACCCAGTACTTC. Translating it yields CASSMGGAGETQYF.